This T cell receptor (beta chain) comes out of a study of CD8+ T cells in alopecia areata. Study-level results: The treated group had a single nonresponder, limiting CD8+ expansion-response conclusions.

Turning to this clone: What it recognizes is unknown.

Described treatment: oral pan-JAK inhibitor, 5-10 mg twice daily. RNA, once extracted, was reverse transcribed into cDNA for use as the sequencing template. Profiled with immunoSEQ multiplex PCR; TCRdb holds only in-frame clones, not every one. The sample has 200,000 to 250,000 clones, 35% to 40% seen once. The sequences come from CD4+ T cells sorted from blood, collected at week 34, from a patient treated with tofacitinib. The clonotype originates from a human donor with alopecia areata.

The CDR3 DNA sequence: TGTGCCAGCAGTTACGGTCCCAATCAGCCCCAGCATTTT. Amino acids: CASSYGPNQPQHF. The chain joins TRBV6-5 to TRBJ1-5; D gene unclear. Germline loops: CDR1 MNHEY, CDR2 SVGAGI. There are 13 residues in the CDR3. V was trimmed by 2 bases and J by 3 bases, leaving 5 bases between them.